The 32 T cell receptor beta chains reported below all come from one sample, sequenced in a study of T cell changes during pregnancy in multiple sclerosis. Repertoires were generated with immunoSEQ multiplex PCR, while TCRdb's copy carries only in-frame clones and drops some. Here the sample spans more than 35,000 clones, about nine tenths being singletons. The sample here was CD4+ T cells from peripheral blood mononuclear cells, taken in the first trimester of pregnancy. These receptors were collected from a female donor in good health, enrolled as a control in a pregnancy study.

In this sample, this clone turned up once. This rearrangement joins TRBV19 to TRBJ2-1; 9 positions agree with TRBD1. The ends lost 6 bases at V and 1 base at J; junction bases unmatched: 10. Per germline, CDR1 LNHDA and CDR2 SQIVND (reference sequence). CDR3 length equals 17 residues. CDR3 in amino acids: CASRGGKGTGSYNEQFF. The CDR3 DNA reads TGTGCCAGTAGGGGAGGGAAGGGGACAGGGTCCTACAATGAGCAGTTCTTC.

The rearrangement links TRBV5-4 to TRBJ2-5, with TRBD1 matching over 7 bases. This CDR3 has 14 amino acids. The germline V gene encodes CDR1 SGHNT and CDR2 YYREEE (reference sequence). With V trimmed by 3 bases and J by 1 base, 3 bases remained unmatched. CDR3 loop: CASSSGQAQETQYF. The CDR3 DNA follows: TGTGCCAGCAGCTCCGGACAGGCCCAAGAGACCCAGTACTTC.

The CDR3 here is CASSPLAGVPYSEQFF. In DNA form, the CDR3 reads TGCGCCAGCAGCCCCCTGGCGGGGGTTCCTTACAGCGAGCAGTTCTTC. This chain uses TRBV5-1 with TRBJ2-1, with TRBD2 identical over 7 bases. J gave up 10 bases and V 4 bases, and 17 bases lay outside the gene matches. This CDR3 is built from 16 residues. CDR1 and CDR2 from the germline V gene are SGHRS and YFSETQ.

This clone came up a few times. The rearrangement uses TRBV28 and TRBJ1-2; D is unclear. CDR3 length: 14 residues. Germline V gives CDR1 MDHEN, CDR2 SYDVKM. Trimming took 10 bases from V and 4 from J, leaving 19 bases between them. CDR3 loop: CATNIPPAGYGYTF. The CDR3 DNA reads as TGTGCCACAAACATACCCCCGGCAGGCTATGGCTACACCTTC.

CDR3 DNA sequence: TGTGCCTGGAGTGGGATGGGCGAGCAGTTCTTC. It is translated as CAWSGMGEQFF. The genes are TRBV30 and TRBJ2-1; no firm D call. V lost 1 base to trimming and J lost 10 bases, with 8 bases between them. Looked up from germline, CDR1 is GTSNPN and CDR2 is SVGIG (reference sequence). CDR3 length: 11 residues.

This sequence joins TRBV29-1 and TRBJ1-3; 9 positions agree with TRBD1. Germline CDR1 and CDR2: SQVTM and ANQGSEA. V dropped 4 bases and J dropped 13; count of bases not matched to a gene: 5. The CDR3 is 11 amino acids. DNA of the CDR3: TGCAGCGTTGTGACCGGGACAGGGATATATTTT. This sequence encodes CSVVTGTGIYF.

A remark on this clone: The same CDR3 arises from other DNA sequences in this sample as well. V is TRBV7-8 and J is TRBJ1-5; the match to TRBD1 covers 7 bases. Germline lookup yields CDR1 SGHVS and CDR2 FQNEAQ. The CDR3 is 14 amino acids. J gave up 7 bases and V 4 bases, and 7 bases lay outside the gene matches. CDR3: CASSYTGVNQPQHF. The CDR3 DNA sequence: TGTGCCAGCAGCTACACAGGGGTAAACCAGCCCCAGCATTTT.

CDR3 loop: CATLTGVSYEQYF. In DNA form, the CDR3 reads TGTGCCACTCTGACAGGGGTCTCCTACGAGCAGTACTTC. The chain joins TRBV19 to TRBJ2-7; 8 nucleotides line up with TRBD1. Germline trimming cut 10 bases from V and 0 bases from J; bases unmatched to any gene: 5. Germline values: CDR1 LNHDA, CDR2 SQIVND (reference sequence). The CDR3 is made up of 13 amino acids.

The chain is built from TRBV2 and TRBJ1-1; TRBD1 aligns across 7 bases. The germline V gene encodes CDR1 SNHLY and CDR2 FYNNEI. This CDR3 has 13 residues. V dropped 6 bases and J dropped 4; count of bases not matched to a gene: 5. The CDR3 is CASRLNRGTEAFF. The DNA of the CDR3 is TGTGCCAGCAGGCTTAACAGGGGCACTGAAGCTTTCTTT.

Only a few counts were recorded for this clone. The V gene is TRBV10-2, the J gene TRBJ2-7; no definite D call. V gave up 2 bases and J gave up 2 bases, with 13 bases separating them. CDR1 WSHSY and CDR2 SAAADI come from the germline V gene. The CDR3 is 15 amino acids. CDR3 sequence reads: CASSEHLIGPYEQYF. CDR3 nucleotide sequence: TGCGCCAGCAGTGAGCATCTAATTGGTCCCTACGAGCAGTACTTC.

The chain recombines TRBV7-9 with TRBJ2-1; perhaps TRBD1 as D (5 bases). The CDR3 sequence is 12 residues long. CDR1 is SEHNR, CDR2 FQNEAQ, per germline (reference sequence). V was shortened by 8 bases and J by 5 bases, with 10 bases between the two germline ends. CDR3 amino acids: CASDQGHNEQFF. The CDR3 DNA reads TGTGCCAGCGATCAGGGCCACAATGAGCAGTTCTTC. Based on the CDR3 plus reference TRBV7-9 and TRBJ2-1, the full variable domain is DTGVSQNPRHKITKRGQNVTFRCDPISEHNRLYWYRQTLGQGPEFLTYFQNEAQLEKSRLLSDRFSAERPKGSFSTLEIQRTEQGDSAMYLCASDQGHNEQFFGPGTRLTVL.

V and J are TRBV4-2 and TRBJ1-1, with D uncertain. Trimming took 0 bases from V and 11 from J, leaving 13 bases between them. From germline, CDR1 is LGHNA and CDR2 YNFKEQ. The CDR3 consists of 13 residues. The chain's CDR3 is CASSQDLRKRAFF. The CDR3, as DNA: TGTGCCAGCAGCCAAGATTTGCGGAAAAGGGCTTTCTTT.

This clone was counted between two and nine times. This rearrangement joins TRBV6-1 to TRBJ1-1; D is uncertain. The V gene's germline CDR1 is MNHNS and CDR2 SASEGT. Trimming stripped 2 bases from V and 1 base from J, with 8 bases between. CDR3 length: 14 amino acids. CDR3 in DNA: TGTGCCAGCAGTGAATTGCGGCCGAACACTGAAGCTTTCTTT. Its translation: CASSELRPNTEAFF.

CDR3 sequence reads: CASSADSLAKNIQYF. Written as DNA, the CDR3 is TGTGCCAGCAGCGCGGACAGCTTAGCCAAAAACATTCAGTACTTC. V is TRBV9 and J is TRBJ2-4, with D tentatively TRBD1 (6 bases). The CDR3 totals 15 residues. Trimming shortened V by 3 bases and J by 0 bases, and 10 bases separated the two germline ends. Per germline, CDR1 SGDLS and CDR2 YYNGEE.

The rearrangement links TRBV6-5 to TRBJ1-4, with 7 bases that match TRBD1. Germline loops: CDR1 MNHEY, CDR2 SVGAGI. CDR3 length: 15 residues. V dropped 4 bases and J dropped 5; count of bases not matched to a gene: 7. The CDR3 protein is CASSSRTGGNEKLFF. The CDR3 DNA is TGTGCCAGCAGTTCCCGGACAGGAGGGAATGAAAAACTGTTTTTT.

This sequence joins TRBV30 and TRBJ1-6; tentatively, D is TRBD1 (5 bases). Trimming removed 1 base from V and 7 bases from J, with 5 bases in between. Germline CDR1 is GTSNPN and CDR2 is SVGIG (reference sequence). There are 12 residues in the CDR3. CDR3: CAWSEGNSPLHF. The CDR3 nucleotides are TGTGCCTGGAGTGAGGGGAATTCACCCCTCCACTTT.

The V call is TRBV6-6, the J call TRBJ2-2; the D is unclear. Per the germline V gene, CDR1 is MNHNY and CDR2 is SVGAGI (reference sequence). The CDR3 length is 14 residues. Trimming shortened V by 2 bases and J by 3 bases, and 7 bases separated the two germline ends. CDR3 nucleotides: TGTGCCAGCAGTTACGCTACGGACACCGGGGAGCTGTTTTTT. It is translated as CASSYATDTGELFF.

V usage is TRBV6-1 and J usage is TRBJ1-1, with D maybe TRBD1 (6 bases). V was pared by 6 bases and J by 1 base, with 12 bases between. The CDR3 totals 14 residues. Germline V gene lookup returns CDR1 MNHNS and CDR2 SASEGT. Written as DNA, the CDR3 is TGTGCCAGCAGCCGGACAGCTCAGAACACTGAAGCTTTCTTT. Its translation is CASSRTAQNTEAFF.

V is TRBV19 and J is TRBJ1-2; tentatively, D is TRBD1 (6 bases). The CDR3 is 14 residues long. Trimming shortened V by 3 bases and J by 7 bases, and 15 bases separated the two germline ends. Per the germline V gene, CDR1 is LNHDA and CDR2 is SQIVND (reference sequence). DNA for the CDR3: TGTGCCAGTAGTATCCCGGGACATTTACGTGGCTACACCTTC. Its protein product is CASSIPGHLRGYTF.

The chain uses TRBV9 and TRBJ2-3; TRBD1 agrees at 7 bases. Germline V gene sequence: CDR1 SGDLS, CDR2 YYNGEE. J was trimmed by 4 bases and V by 2 bases; bases with no gene match: 4. The CDR3 covers 14 residues. CDR3 coding DNA: TGTGCCAGCAGCGTGAGCCAGGGGGCAGATACGCAGTATTTT. Translation gives CASSVSQGADTQYF. The full variable domain, rest sourced from reference TRBV9 and TRBJ2-3, is DSGVTQTPKHLITATGQRVTLRCSPRSGDLSVYWYQQSLDQGLQFLIQYYNGEERAKGNILERFSAQQFPDLHSELNLSSLELGDSALYFCASSVSQGADTQYFGPGTRLTVL.

The chain has TRBV10-2 and TRBJ1-4, with 9 positions matching TRBD1. Per germline, CDR1 WSHSY and CDR2 SAAADI. With 6 bases clipped from V and 7 bases from J, the junction kept 6 bases outside the gene matches. This CDR3 comprises 14 residues. The CDR3 DNA reads TGCGCCAGCAGAACAGGGGGCGGAGGTGAAAAACTGTTTTTT. This codes for CASRTGGGGEKLFF.

The chain links TRBV27 to TRBJ1-5, with a tentative D call TRBD1 (5 bases). CDR3 length: 15 amino acids. Germline V gives CDR1 MNHEY, CDR2 SMNVEV (reference sequence). The V gene lost 5 bases and the J gene lost 8 bases, with 19 bases spanning the gap. The CDR3: CASSVTGDARKPQHF. The DNA for the CDR3 is TGTGCCAGCAGTGTCACGGGGGACGCAAGAAAGCCCCAGCATTTT.

The V gene is TRBV12-5, the J gene TRBJ2-1; TRBD1 matches 12 bases. The CDR3 spans 18 residues. The germline V gene has CDR1 LGHNT and CDR2 FRNRAP. The junction had 8 bases not matched to a gene; V was cut back by 4 bases and J by 1 base. CDR3 DNA sequence: TGTGCTAGTGGTTGGATGGGGACAGGGGGCAGATCCTACAATGAGCAGTTCTTC. The encoded protein is CASGWMGTGGRSYNEQFF.

In its sample, this clone was seen once. V usage is TRBV2 and J usage is TRBJ2-3; tentatively, D is TRBD2 (6 bases). Looked up from germline, CDR1 is SNHLY and CDR2 is FYNNEI. The CDR3 spans 13 residues. Trimming removed 3 bases at V and 4 bases at J, with 8 bases between. The CDR3 sequence is CASSDGRADTQYF. CDR3 nucleotides: TGTGCCAGCAGTGACGGGAGAGCAGATACGCAGTATTTT.

Comment on this clone: Other DNA sequences in this specimen translate into the identical CDR3. The chain links TRBV20-1 to TRBJ2-5, with 8 bases that match TRBD2. This CDR3 comprises 11 residues. V was pared by 6 bases and J by 5 bases, with 2 bases of the junction left unmatched. Per the germline V gene, CDR1 is DFQATT and CDR2 is SNEGSKA (reference sequence). Here the CDR3 reads CSAASGETQYF. The CDR3 DNA follows: TGCAGTGCCGCTAGCGGGGAGACCCAGTACTTC.

CDR3 protein: CASSGLAGGKGEQFF. For the CDR3, the DNA is TGTGCCAGCAGTGGACTAGCGGGGGGTAAGGGTGAGCAGTTCTTC. The chain has TRBV6-1 and TRBJ2-1; 13 bases fit TRBD2. The V gene end was trimmed by 4 bases and the J gene end by 9 bases; junction bases not matched to a gene: 6. This CDR3 has 15 amino acids. Germline values: CDR1 MNHNS, CDR2 SASEGT.

The rearrangement links TRBV28 to TRBJ1-5, with D tentatively TRBD1 (5 bases). CDR3 size: 15 residues. Germline-derived CDR1 and CDR2 are MDHEN and SYDVKM. Deletions cut 6 bases from V and 5 bases from J, with 17 bases between. CDR3 DNA: TGTGCCAGCAGCCCAAACGCGGGGCTGTATCAGCCCCAGCATTTT. This gives the protein CASSPNAGLYQPQHF.

The CDR3 DNA is TGTGCCAGCAGCCGGCGGGAGACGAGTGGCTACACCTTC. Its translation is CASSRRETSGYTF. J is TRBJ1-2 and V is TRBV5-6; D unresolved. The V end lost 4 bases, the J end lost 7 bases, and 14 bases lay between the germline ends. The CDR3 length is 13 residues. Germline lookup yields CDR1 SGHDT and CDR2 YYEEEE.

The J gene is TRBJ2-1, the V gene TRBV18, with TRBD2 matching over 10 bases. The germline V gene has CDR1 KGHSH and CDR2 LQKENI. Germline trimming cut 1 base from V and 0 bases from J; bases unmatched to any gene: 12. The length of the CDR3 is 20 residues. CDR3 loop: CASSPLPTSGASSSYNEQFF. The CDR3 region has the DNA TGTGCCAGCTCACCACTTCCTACTAGCGGGGCTTCGAGCTCCTACAATGAGCAGTTCTTC.

J is TRBJ1-2 and V is TRBV28, with 7 positions matching TRBD1. The CDR3 loop spans 16 amino acids. V lost 5 bases to trimming and J lost 4 bases; unmatched junction nucleotides: 13. Germline CDR1 reads MDHEN; CDR2 reads SYDVKM. CDR3: CASSPGGVQGTYGYTF. The CDR3 DNA reads as TGTGCCAGCAGTCCGGGGGGGGTACAGGGGACCTATGGCTACACCTTC.

The chain couples TRBV27 to TRBJ2-5, with 14 bases matching TRBD2. The germline CDR1 and CDR2 sequences are MNHEY and SMNVEV (reference sequence). CDR3 length: 14 amino acids. Trimming cost V 5 bases and J 7 bases; bases outside gene matches: 3. CDR3 loop: CASSPGTSGGTQYF. CDR3 sequence (DNA): TGTGCCAGCAGTCCAGGGACTAGCGGGGGGACCCAGTACTTC.

In its sample, this clone was seen a few times. The rearrangement links TRBV4-1 to TRBJ2-5; 10 bases fit TRBD1. V dropped 1 base and J dropped 7; count of bases not matched to a gene: 6. Germline V gene data show CDR1 as MGHRA and CDR2 as YSYEKL. This CDR3 spans 15 amino acids. The CDR3 nucleotides are TGCGCCAGCAGCCAAGTCCCCGGACAGGGGGTGACCCAGTACTTC. It yields the protein CASSQVPGQGVTQYF.